The rows below give T cell receptor beta chains drawn from one sample of a study of early T cells in non-severe SARS-CoV-2 infection. TCRdb reanalysed the 5' RACE reads using MiXCR and keeps one entry per CDR3 protein. The sample includes some 49,000 distinct CDR3 sequences, 3.5% to 5% of them seen just once. Sample: whole blood. Source of these receptors: an adult who was a healthcare worker with PCR-confirmed SARS-CoV-2 infection or an uninfected control (not recorded which). The CDR3 runs from the conserved cysteine through the conserved F or W. Each record gives: J gene, clone size, D gene, V gene, CDR3 DNA, CDR3 protein. A D gene is named only where the DNA matches it firmly. The size field is filled for only some rows; it gives once, few, many or a size class.

>TRBJ1-1|many|.|TRBV3-1
TGTGCCAGCAGCCAGAACGTCCCGGCAGGTGAAGCTTTCTTT
CASSQNVPAGEAFF
>TRBJ2-3|many|.|TRBV7-2
TGTGCCAGCAGCTTTTGGACCACAGATACGCAGTATTTT
CASSFWTTDTQYF
>TRBJ2-5|.|.|TRBV12-3/TRBV12-4
TGTGCCAGCAGTCTCACTCGCGGGGAGACCCAGTACTTC
CASSLTRGETQYF
>TRBJ2-3|few|.|TRBV11-2
TGTGCCAGCAGCTTTCCGGGGGCAGATACGCAGTATTTT
CASSFPGADTQYF
>TRBJ2-5|many|.|TRBV4-2
TGTGCCAGCAGCCAAGATCTGGGAGAAGAGACCCAGTACTTC
CASSQDLGEETQYF
>TRBJ2-4|many|TRBD1|TRBV18
TGTGCCAGCTCACCAGGGACAGGGGGAGACATTCAGTACTTC
CASSPGTGGDIQYF
>TRBJ2-1|.|.|TRBV5-1
TGCGCCAGCAGCTTGGATTCGACGACGGTCTACAATGAGCAGTTCTTC
CASSLDSTTVYNEQFF
>TRBJ2-7|few|TRBD1|TRBV5-1
TGCGCCAGCAGCCTATCGGTGACAGGGAGCGGCGAGCAGTACTTC
CASSLSVTGSGEQYF
>TRBJ2-3|many|.|TRBV7-8
TGTGCCAGCAGCTTACTCACGACAGATACGCAGTATTTT
CASSLLTTDTQYF
>TRBJ2-1|many|.|TRBV3-1
TGTGCCAGCAACGAGGGTGCGAATGAGCAGTTCTTC
CASNEGANEQFF
>TRBJ1-2|many|.|TRBV5-4
TGTGCCAGCAGCTTAGGGGCAGATTATGGCTACACCTTC
CASSLGADYGYTF
>TRBJ2-7|many|TRBD2|TRBV11-2
TGTGCCAGCAGCTCCGGACTAGTCTCCTACGAGCAGTACTTC
CASSSGLVSYEQYF
>TRBJ1-1|medium-sized|TRBD1|TRBV27
TGTGCCAGTGGACAGGGGGCGACTGAAGCTTTCTTT
CASGQGATEAFF
>TRBJ2-4|.|.|TRBV29-1
TGCAGCGTTGAAGATGGCCGCCTCGGGAACATTCAGTACTTC
CSVEDGRLGNIQYF
>TRBJ1-2|.|.|TRBV7-2
TGTGCCAGCAGCTTATCTGATTATAATGGCTACACCTTC
CASSLSDYNGYTF
>TRBJ2-1|.|.|TRBV6-1
TGTGCCAGCAGCGCGGACCGCTACAATGAGCAGTTCTTC
CASSADRYNEQFF
>TRBJ1-2|many|TRBD1|TRBV3-1
TGTGCCAGCAGCCCAATATGGACAGGGAGCGACTATGGCTACACCTTC
CASSPIWTGSDYGYTF
>TRBJ1-6|many|.|TRBV27
TGTGCCAGCAGTCTCCAGGCAGGTGGTAATTCACCCCTCCACTTT
CASSLQAGGNSPLHF
>TRBJ1-1|many|.|TRBV14
TGTGCCAGCAGCCAAGATGGGACGGTCACTGAAGCTTTCTTT
CASSQDGTVTEAFF
>TRBJ2-7|many|.|TRBV9
TGTGCCAGCAGCGTAGCACCGAGGGCGGTAGTCTACGAGCAGTACTTC
CASSVAPRAVVYEQYF
>TRBJ2-6|medium-sized|.|TRBV6-2/TRBV6-3
TGTGCCAGCAGTTACTCGTATAGGGACCCTTCTAGGGCCAACGTCCTGACTTTC
CASSYSYRDPSRANVLTF
>TRBJ2-7|.|.|TRBV29-1
TGCAGCGTGACAGGTTTTACCTACGAGCAGTACTTC
CSVTGFTYEQYF
>TRBJ1-6|many|.|TRBV7-9
TGTGCCAGCAGCTCCGGGTCGGGTTCACCCCTCCACTTT
CASSSGSGSPLHF